This TCR beta chain was recorded in a study of cytomegalovirus exposure and HLA in healthy donors. V lost 8 bases, J lost 0 bases, and 11 bases lay in between. Germline V gene data show CDR1 as SNHLY and CDR2 as FYNNEI. The CDR3 spans 13 residues. The donors gave bone marrow, and they were healthy. Study findings and constraints: Later work found that TCR association rates differed between HLA loci; DRB1 had the most and HLA-C the fewest. Published work reported that the classifier diagnosed cytomegalovirus status with high specificity and sensitivity.

Points on this clone: Antigen: not known.

Both 60 Vbeta primers and 13 Jbeta primers went into the PCR. In the source study's methods: In a later analysis, of some 80 million unique beta chains, about 12 million appeared in at least two donors. TCRdb's table, derived via immunoSEQ multiplex PCR, lists solely in-frame clones and lacks some. V, J and clone size are taken as reported in that table, and D and trimming were inferred from the DNA itself. In the table there are 120,000 or so clones, about 80% of which are singletons. Sequencing was done on a sample of PBMCs. This receptor was identified in a man between 18 and 35 years old in good health and CMV-seronegative. The chain recombines TRBV2 with TRBJ2-7; possibly TRBD2 for D (6 bases). CDR3 in amino acids: CASGTRDSYEQYF. The CDR3 DNA reads TGTGCCAGCGGGACTCGGGACTCCTACGAGCAGTACTTC. Filled out from reference TRBV2 and TRBJ2-7, the complete variable domain reads EPEVTQTPSHQVTQMGQEVILRCVPISNHLYFYWYRQILGQKVEFLVSFYNNEISEKSEIFDDQFSVERPDGSNFTLKIRSTKLEDSAMYFCASGTRDSYEQYFGPGTRLTVT.